This paragraph covers one T cell receptor (beta chain) sequence. Its target is not known. These data are taken from a study of T cell responses to AZD1222 COVID-19 vaccine. Study information: Samples with a second dose at about 4 or about 12 weeks were pooled together. Broader study findings: Increased Spike-specific TCR breadth and depth were observed after two AZD1222 doses. Clonal diversity was possibly underestimated, and the donors were mostly white British, with more females. Mapped onto spike, vaccine-associated CD4 TCRs spanned it and were dominant at 160-218 and 743-854.

Trimming at V came to 3 bases and at J to 7 bases, leaving 15 bases not matched to a gene. The CDR3 has 18 amino acids. Germline V gene sequence: CDR1 LNHDA, CDR2 SQIVND (reference sequence). TCRdb's copy holds only in-frame clones and misses some; the assay was immunoSEQ multiplex PCR. This table has over 65,000 clones, about 90% appearing once. This clonotype was sampled from an adult in good health. Sample: peripheral blood, taken on day 0 of AZD1222 vaccination. The chain links TRBV19 to TRBJ1-2; 12 nucleotides align to TRBD1. CDR3 in amino acids: CASSILPGQGASRGGYTF. CDR3 bases: TGTGCCAGTAGTATCTTGCCGGGACAGGGGGCCTCCAGGGGTGGCTACACCTTC.